What follows are 13 T cell receptor beta chains derived from one specimen sequenced in a study of control samples from healthy donors and cancer patients. Only in-frame clones appear in the TCRdb table, and some are missing; sequencing was by immunoSEQ multiplex PCR. The data hold roughly 180,000 clones, with around 95% observed a single time. Material: blood. These receptors originate from a woman aged 55-69 years in good health.

This sequence joins TRBV19 and TRBJ1-4; TRBD1 agrees at 7 bases. This CDR3 has 16 amino acids. The trim removed 6 bases at V and 2 bases at J, leaving 9 bases unmatched. Germline V CDR1 and CDR2: LNHDA, SQIVND (reference sequence). The CDR3 reads CASRSIEGQTNEKLFF. Here the CDR3 DNA reads TGTGCCAGTAGAAGTATAGAGGGACAGACTAATGAAAAACTGTTTTTT.

V is TRBV5-5 and J is TRBJ2-6; D is undetermined. The V gene lost 0 bases and the J gene lost 0 bases, with 7 bases spanning the gap. CDR3 length: 16 residues. Germline CDR1 is SGHKS and CDR2 is YYEKEE (reference sequence). The CDR3 here is CASSLEGNSGANVLTF. For the CDR3, the DNA is TGTGCCAGCAGCTTGGAAGGTAACTCTGGGGCCAACGTCCTGACTTTC.

The V and J genes are TRBV19 and TRBJ1-1; the D is unclear. The CDR3 totals 15 residues. Germline V gives CDR1 LNHDA, CDR2 SQIVND (reference sequence). V was clipped by 1 base and J by 0 bases, with 9 bases between them. CDR3 sequence (DNA): TGTGCCAGTAGTATAGGGGGAACGATGAACACTGAAGCTTTCTTT. It codes for CASSIGGTMNTEAFF.

The chain uses TRBV19 and TRBJ1-6, with no clear D. With 3 bases removed from V and 5 bases from J, the gap between germline ends came to 11 bases. Per the germline V gene, CDR1 is LNHDA and CDR2 is SQIVND (reference sequence). This CDR3 contains 15 residues. The CDR3 DNA reads TGTGCCAGTAGTATCCTCCTGCAGGATAATTCACCCCTCCACTTT. It translates to CASSILLQDNSPLHF.

V usage is TRBV7-9 and J usage is TRBJ2-3, with 9 positions matching TRBD1. The germline V gene has CDR1 SEHNR and CDR2 FQNEAQ (reference sequence). Trimming took 5 bases from V and 4 from J; bases not matched to a gene: 7. The CDR3 is 15 amino acids. The CDR3 sequence is CASSKQGANADTQYF. CDR3 nucleotide sequence: TGTGCCAGCAGCAAACAGGGGGCAAACGCAGATACGCAGTATTTT. The full variable domain, in which reference TRBV7-9 and TRBJ2-3 provide the parts outside the CDR3, is DTGVSQNPRHKITKRGQNVTFRCDPISEHNRLYWYRQTLGQGPEFLTYFQNEAQLEKSRLLSDRFSAERPKGSFSTLEIQRTEQGDSAMYLCASSKQGANADTQYFGPGTRLTVL.

In DNA, the CDR3 is TGTGCCAGCTCCTCAACAGGGGGCGGAAGGAGCAATCAGCCCCAGCATTTT. It is translated as CASSSTGGGRSNQPQHF. The rearrangement joins TRBV18 to TRBJ1-5, with 9 bases fitting TRBD1. The CDR3 is 17 residues long. The germline V gene has CDR1 KGHSH and CDR2 LQKENI. The V and J ends lost 6 bases and 1 base, in that order; junction bases with no gene match: 10. Full variable domain (outside the CDR3, taken from reference TRBV18 and TRBJ1-5): NAGVMQNPRHLVRRRGQEARLRCSPMKGHSHVYWYRQLPEEGLKFMVYLQKENIIDESGMPKERFSAEFPKEGPSILRIQQVVRGDSAAYFCASSSTGGGRSNQPQHFGDGTRLSIL.

Here the CDR3 reads CSVAPQNNQPQHF. The DNA of the CDR3 is TGCAGCGTTGCCCCACAGAACAATCAGCCCCAGCATTTT. This chain joins TRBV29-1 and TRBJ1-5; D is unresolved. V was pared by 4 bases and J by 3 bases, with 10 bases between. This CDR3 is built from 13 residues. From germline, CDR1 is SQVTM and CDR2 ANQGSEA.

The rearrangement joins TRBV11-2 to TRBJ1-2; D call uncertain. The CDR3 is made up of 13 amino acids. V gave up 1 base and J gave up 8 bases, with 11 bases separating them. The germline CDR1 and CDR2 sequences are SGHAT and FQNNGV. The CDR3 DNA reads as TGTGCCAGCAGCTTAGTCCGGGATGGGGGCTACACCTTC. Translated, it gives CASSLVRDGGYTF.

The V gene is TRBV7-8, the J gene TRBJ1-2; TRBD1 is a possible D gene (5 bases). Trimming removed 8 bases at V and 3 bases at J, with 10 bases between. CDR1 is SGHVS and CDR2 is FQNEAQ in the germline V gene. The CDR3 runs to 12 residues. The CDR3 spells CASGRGDYGYTF. In DNA, the CDR3 is TGTGCCAGCGGTAGGGGTGACTATGGCTACACCTTC.

The CDR3 nucleotides are TGTGCCAGCAGCCCGTGGGGGGCTCGCGGCACCATATATTTT. Translating it yields CASSPWGARGTIYF. The genes are TRBV13 and TRBJ1-3; perhaps TRBD1 as D (6 bases). V shed 5 bases and J shed 9 bases, with 17 bases lying between them. This CDR3 region has 14 residues. The germline CDR1 and CDR2 sequences are PRHDT and FYEKMQ (reference sequence). Filled out from reference TRBV13 and TRBJ1-3, the complete variable domain reads AAGVIQSPRHLIKEKRETATLKCYPIPRHDTVYWYQQGPGQDPQFLISFYEKMQSDKGSIPDRFSAQQFSDYHSELNMSSLELGDSALYFCASSPWGARGTIYFGEGSWLTVV.

V usage is TRBV12-3 or TRBV12-4 and J usage is TRBJ2-2; D gene uncertain. The CDR3 has 11 residues. Trimming cost V 3 bases and J 8 bases, with 4 bases left between them. The CDR3: CASSFGGELFF. CDR3 DNA sequence: TGTGCCAGCAGTTTTGGTGGGGAGCTGTTTTTT.

This clone appeared once. This sequence joins TRBV9 and TRBJ1-3; tentatively, D is TRBD1 (6 bases). The V end lost 4 bases, the J end lost 4 bases, and 15 bases lay between the germline ends. Germline CDR1 and CDR2: SGDLS and YYNGEE. CDR3 length: 15 amino acids. The CDR3 coding sequence is TGTGCCAGCAGCTTAAATACAGGGTTCGGAAACACCATATATTTT. As protein: CASSLNTGFGNTIYF.

This sequence joins TRBV5-6 and TRBJ1-1; no definite D call. The CDR3 has 13 residues. Trimming took 4 bases from V and 7 from J, leaving 14 bases between them. The V gene's germline CDR1 is SGHDT and CDR2 YYEEEE. The CDR3 spells CASSARVGNEAFF. DNA for the CDR3: TGTGCCAGCAGCGCCCGAGTGGGCAATGAAGCTTTCTTT. Variable domain in full (rest from reference TRBV5-6 and TRBJ1-1): DAGVTQSPTHLIKTRGQQVTLRCSPKSGHDTVSWYQQALGQGPQFIFQYYEEEERQRGNFPDRFSGHQFPNYSSELNVNALLLGDSALYLCASSARVGNEAFFGQGTRLTVV.